This T cell receptor (beta chain) is drawn from a study of long-term antiretroviral therapy in people with HIV. The wider study: Samples collected earliest predate the 2015 immediate-ART recommendation by about a decade. The study, taken as a whole, reports: Control repertoires displayed wider CDR3 length ranges than the HIV repertoires. Pre-ART expanded clones dominated the repertoire at every time point.

Per the germline V gene, CDR1 is MNHEY and CDR2 is SMNVEV (reference sequence). The V end lost 5 bases, the J end lost 7 bases, and 15 bases lay between the germline ends. This CDR3 region has 13 residues. This clone occurred once. The antigen is undetermined. The immunoSEQ assay was v3.0, run at survey level. The data were produced by immunoSEQ multiplex PCR, yet TCRdb's version contains in-frame clones alone and is incomplete. Of more than 15,000 clones listed, over 70% were seen once; the top ten hold 13% to 15%. The starting material was unsorted PBMCs, obtained 1.5 years before starting antiretroviral therapy. The chain uses TRBV27 and TRBJ2-7; D possibly corresponds to TRBD1 (6 bases). The sequence was collected from a woman in her forties or fifties with HIV. The CDR3 DNA follows: TGTGCCAGCAGTCCCCACAGGGAGAAGGAGCAGTACGTC. This codes for CASSPHREKEQYV.